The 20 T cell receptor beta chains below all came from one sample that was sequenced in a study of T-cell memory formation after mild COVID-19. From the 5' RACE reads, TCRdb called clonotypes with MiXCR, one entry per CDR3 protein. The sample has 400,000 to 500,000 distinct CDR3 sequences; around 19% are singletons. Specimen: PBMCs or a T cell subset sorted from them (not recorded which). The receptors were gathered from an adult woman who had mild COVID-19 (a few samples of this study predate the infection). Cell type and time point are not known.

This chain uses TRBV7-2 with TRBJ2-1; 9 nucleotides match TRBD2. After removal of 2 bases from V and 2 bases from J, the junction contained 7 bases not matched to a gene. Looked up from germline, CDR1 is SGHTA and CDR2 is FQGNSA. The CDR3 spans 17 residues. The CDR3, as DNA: TGTGCCAGCAGCTTACTTAGCGGGAGTTCTGCCTACAATGAGCAGTTCTTC. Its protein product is CASSLLSGSSAYNEQFF.

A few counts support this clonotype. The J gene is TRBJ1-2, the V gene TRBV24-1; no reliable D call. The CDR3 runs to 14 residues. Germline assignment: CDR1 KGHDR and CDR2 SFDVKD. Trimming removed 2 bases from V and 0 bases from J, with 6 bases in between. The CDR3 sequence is CATSDYRSNYGYTF. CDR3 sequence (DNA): TGTGCCACCAGTGATTACAGATCTAACTATGGCTACACCTTC.

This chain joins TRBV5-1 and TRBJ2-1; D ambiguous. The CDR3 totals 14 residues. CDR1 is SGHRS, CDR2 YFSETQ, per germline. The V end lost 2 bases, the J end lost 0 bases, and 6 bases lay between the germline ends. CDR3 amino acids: CASSLPDSYNEQFF. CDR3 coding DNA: TGCGCCAGCAGCTTACCCGACTCCTACAATGAGCAGTTCTTC.

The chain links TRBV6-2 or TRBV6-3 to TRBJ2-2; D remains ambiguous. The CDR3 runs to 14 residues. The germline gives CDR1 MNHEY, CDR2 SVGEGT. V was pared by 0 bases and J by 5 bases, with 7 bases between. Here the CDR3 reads CASSYSRRTGELFF. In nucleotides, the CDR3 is TGTGCCAGCAGTTACTCGAGGCGAACCGGGGAGCTGTTTTTT.

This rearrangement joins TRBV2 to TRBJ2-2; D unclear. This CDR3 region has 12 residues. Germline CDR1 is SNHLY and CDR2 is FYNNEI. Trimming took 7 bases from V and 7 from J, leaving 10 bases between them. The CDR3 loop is CASTLDLGELFF. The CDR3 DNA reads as TGTGCCAGCACACTGGACCTCGGGGAGCTGTTTTTT. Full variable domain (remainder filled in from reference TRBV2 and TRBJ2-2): EPEVTQTPSHQVTQMGQEVILRCVPISNHLYFYWYRQILGQKVEFLVSFYNNEISEKSEIFDDQFSVERPDGSNFTLKIRSTKLEDSAMYFCASTLDLGELFFGEGSRLTVL.

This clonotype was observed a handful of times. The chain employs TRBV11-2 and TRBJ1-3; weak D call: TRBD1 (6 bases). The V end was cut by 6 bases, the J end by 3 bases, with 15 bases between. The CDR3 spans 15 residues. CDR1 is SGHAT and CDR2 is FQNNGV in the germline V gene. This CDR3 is CASRSFGGHGNTIYF. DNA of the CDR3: TGTGCCAGCAGGTCCTTCGGGGGGCATGGAAACACCATATATTTT. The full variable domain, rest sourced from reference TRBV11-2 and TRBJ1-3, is EAGVAQSPRYKIIEKRQSVAFWCNPISGHATLYWYQQILGQGPKLLIQFQNNGVVDDSQLPKDRFSAERLKGVDSTLKIQPAKLEDSAVYLCASRSFGGHGNTIYFGEGSWLTVV.

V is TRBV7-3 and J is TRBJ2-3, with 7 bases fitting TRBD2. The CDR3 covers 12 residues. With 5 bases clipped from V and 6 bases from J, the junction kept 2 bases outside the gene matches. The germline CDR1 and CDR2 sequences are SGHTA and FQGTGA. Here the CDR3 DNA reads TGTGCCAGCAGCACAGCGGGGGATACGCAGTATTTT. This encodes CASSTAGDTQYF.

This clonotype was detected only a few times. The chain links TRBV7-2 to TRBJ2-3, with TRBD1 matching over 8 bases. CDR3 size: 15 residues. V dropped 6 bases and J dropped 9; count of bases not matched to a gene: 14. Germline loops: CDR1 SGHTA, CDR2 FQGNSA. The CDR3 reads CASRDRGFFNGTQYF. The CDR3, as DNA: TGTGCCAGCAGAGACAGGGGTTTCTTTAATGGCACGCAGTATTTT. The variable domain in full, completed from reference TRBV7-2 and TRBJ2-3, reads GAGVSQSPSNKVTEKGKDVELRCDPISGHTALYWYRQSLGQGLEFLIYFQGNSAPDKSGLPSDRFSAERTGGSVSTLTIQRTQQEDSAVYLCASRDRGFFNGTQYFGPGTRLTVL.

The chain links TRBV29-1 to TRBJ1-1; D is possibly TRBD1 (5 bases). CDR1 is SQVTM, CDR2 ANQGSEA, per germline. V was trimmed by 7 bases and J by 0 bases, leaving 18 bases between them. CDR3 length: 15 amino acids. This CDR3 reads CSAGPKQVLNTEAFF. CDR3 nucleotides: TGCAGCGCTGGGCCTAAACAGGTTTTGAACACTGAAGCTTTCTTT.

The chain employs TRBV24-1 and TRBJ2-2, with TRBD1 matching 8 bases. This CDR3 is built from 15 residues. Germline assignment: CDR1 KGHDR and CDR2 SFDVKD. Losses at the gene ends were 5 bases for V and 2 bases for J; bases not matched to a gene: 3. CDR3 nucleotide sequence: TGTGCCACCAGTGCCGGGACAGGAAACACCGGGGAGCTGTTTTTT. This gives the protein CATSAGTGNTGELFF.

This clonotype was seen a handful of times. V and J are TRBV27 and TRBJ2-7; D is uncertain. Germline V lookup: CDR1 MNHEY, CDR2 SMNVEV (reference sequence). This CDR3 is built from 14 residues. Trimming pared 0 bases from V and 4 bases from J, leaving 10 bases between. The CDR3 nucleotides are TGTGCCAGCAGTTTATCTGCCTACGTGTACGAGCAGTACTTC. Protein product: CASSLSAYVYEQYF.

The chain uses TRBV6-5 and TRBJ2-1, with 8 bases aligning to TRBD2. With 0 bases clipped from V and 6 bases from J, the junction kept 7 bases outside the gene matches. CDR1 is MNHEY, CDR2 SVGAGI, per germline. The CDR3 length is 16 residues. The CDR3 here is CASSYSSAGGGNEQFF. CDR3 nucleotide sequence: TGTGCCAGCAGTTACTCGAGTGCGGGAGGTGGCAATGAGCAGTTCTTC.

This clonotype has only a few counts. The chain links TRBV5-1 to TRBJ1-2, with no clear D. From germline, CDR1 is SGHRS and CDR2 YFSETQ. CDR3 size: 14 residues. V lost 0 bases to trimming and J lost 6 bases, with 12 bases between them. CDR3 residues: CASSLEWGFNGYTF. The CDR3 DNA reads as TGCGCCAGCAGCTTGGAATGGGGTTTCAATGGCTACACCTTC.

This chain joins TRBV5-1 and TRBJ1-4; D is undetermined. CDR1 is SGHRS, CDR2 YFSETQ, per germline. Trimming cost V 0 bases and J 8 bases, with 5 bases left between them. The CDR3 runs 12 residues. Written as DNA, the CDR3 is TGCGCCAGCAGCTTGGACGCGGAAAAACTGTTTTTT. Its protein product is CASSLDAEKLFF.

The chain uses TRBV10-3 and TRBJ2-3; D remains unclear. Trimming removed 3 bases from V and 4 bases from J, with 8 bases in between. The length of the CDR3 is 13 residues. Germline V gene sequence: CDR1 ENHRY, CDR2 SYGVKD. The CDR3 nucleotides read TGTGCCATCAGTGACTCAGGCGCAGATACGCAGTATTTT. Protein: CAISDSGADTQYF.

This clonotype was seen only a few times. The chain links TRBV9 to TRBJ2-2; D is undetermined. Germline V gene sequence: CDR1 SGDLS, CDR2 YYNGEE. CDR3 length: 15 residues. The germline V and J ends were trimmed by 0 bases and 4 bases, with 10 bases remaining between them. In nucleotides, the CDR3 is TGTGCCAGCAGCGTAGTCGGAGAATCCACCGGGGAGCTGTTTTTT. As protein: CASSVVGESTGELFF.

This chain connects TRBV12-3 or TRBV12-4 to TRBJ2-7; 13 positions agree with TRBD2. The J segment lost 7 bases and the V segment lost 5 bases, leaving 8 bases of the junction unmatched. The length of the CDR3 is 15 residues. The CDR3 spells CASSPGTSGAGEQYF. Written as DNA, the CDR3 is TGTGCCAGCAGTCCCGGGACTAGCGGGGCTGGAGAGCAGTACTTC.

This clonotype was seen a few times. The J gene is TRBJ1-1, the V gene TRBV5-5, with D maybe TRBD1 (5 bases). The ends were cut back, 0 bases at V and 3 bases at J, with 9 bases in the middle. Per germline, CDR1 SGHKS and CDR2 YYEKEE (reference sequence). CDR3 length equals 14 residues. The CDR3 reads CASSLEPQDTEAFF. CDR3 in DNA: TGTGCCAGCAGCTTGGAACCACAGGACACTGAAGCTTTCTTT. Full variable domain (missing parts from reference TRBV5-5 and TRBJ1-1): DAGVTQSPTHLIKTRGQQVTLRCSPISGHKSVSWYQQVLGQGPQFIFQYYEKEERGRGNFPDRFSARQFPNYSSELNVNALLLGDSALYLCASSLEPQDTEAFFGQGTRLTVV.

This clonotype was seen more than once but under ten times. CDR3 sequence reads: CASSLVPGGPKETQYF. For the CDR3, the DNA is TGTGCCAGCAGCTTAGTGCCTGGGGGACCAAAAGAGACCCAGTACTTC. The chain has TRBV7-8 and TRBJ2-5, with D perhaps being TRBD1 or TRBD2 (5 bases each). The CDR3 has 16 amino acids. Germline CDR1 SGHVS, CDR2 FQNEAQ. V lost 1 base, J lost 3 bases, and 15 bases lay in between. Looking up the rest from reference TRBV7-8 and TRBJ2-5 gives the full variable domain: GAGVSQSPRYKVAKRGQDVALRCDPISGHVSLFWYQQALGQGPEFLTYFQNEAQLDKSGLPSDRFFAERPEGSVSTLKIQRTQQEDSAVYLCASSLVPGGPKETQYFGPGTRLLVL.

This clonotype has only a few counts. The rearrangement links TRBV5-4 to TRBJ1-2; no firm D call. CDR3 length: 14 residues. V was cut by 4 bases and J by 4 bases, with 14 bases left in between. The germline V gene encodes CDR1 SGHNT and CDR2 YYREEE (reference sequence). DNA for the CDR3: TGTGCCAGCAGCGTGACTTCGACGGCCTATGGCTACACCTTC. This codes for CASSVTSTAYGYTF.